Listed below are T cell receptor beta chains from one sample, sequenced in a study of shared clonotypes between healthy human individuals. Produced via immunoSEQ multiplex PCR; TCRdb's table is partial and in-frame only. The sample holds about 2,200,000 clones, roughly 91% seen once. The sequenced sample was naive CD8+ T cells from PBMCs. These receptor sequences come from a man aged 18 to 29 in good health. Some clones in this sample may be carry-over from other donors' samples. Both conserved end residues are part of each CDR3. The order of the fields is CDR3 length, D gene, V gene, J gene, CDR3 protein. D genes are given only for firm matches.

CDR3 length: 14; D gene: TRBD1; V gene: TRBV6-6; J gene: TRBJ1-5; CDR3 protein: CASSSDRRGQPQHF
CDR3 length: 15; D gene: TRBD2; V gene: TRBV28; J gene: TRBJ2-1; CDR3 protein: CASSGGGSSYNEQFF
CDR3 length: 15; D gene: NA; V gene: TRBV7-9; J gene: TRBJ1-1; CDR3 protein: CASTGLELMNTEAFF
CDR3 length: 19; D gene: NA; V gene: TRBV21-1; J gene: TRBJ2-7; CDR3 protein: CASSTRTSEERRSPYEQYF
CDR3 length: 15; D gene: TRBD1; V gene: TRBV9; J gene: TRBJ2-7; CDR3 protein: CASSPRQGVVHEQYF
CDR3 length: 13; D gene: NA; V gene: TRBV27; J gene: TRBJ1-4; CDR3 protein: CASSPTWNEKLFF
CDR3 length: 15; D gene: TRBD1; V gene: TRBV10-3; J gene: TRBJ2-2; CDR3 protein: CATNPGQLSTGELFF
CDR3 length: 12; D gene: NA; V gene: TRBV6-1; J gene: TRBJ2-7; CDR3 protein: CASRDLGHEQYF
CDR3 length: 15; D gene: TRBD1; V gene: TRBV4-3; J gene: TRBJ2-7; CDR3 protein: CASSQDRQGPYEQYF
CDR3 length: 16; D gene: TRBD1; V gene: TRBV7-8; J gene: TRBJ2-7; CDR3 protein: CASSPPSGQGGHEQYF
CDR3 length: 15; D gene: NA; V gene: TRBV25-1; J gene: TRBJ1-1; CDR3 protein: CASSEPAGPVVGAFF
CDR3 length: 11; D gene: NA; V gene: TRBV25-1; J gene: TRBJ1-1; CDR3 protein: CASSMGVEAFF
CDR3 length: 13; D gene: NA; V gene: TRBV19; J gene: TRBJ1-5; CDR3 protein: CASSINKGQPQHF
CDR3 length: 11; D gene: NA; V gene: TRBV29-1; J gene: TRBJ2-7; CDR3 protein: CSAGSTYEQYF
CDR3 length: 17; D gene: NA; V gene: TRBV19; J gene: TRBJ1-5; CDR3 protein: CASSYDRQADSNQPQHF
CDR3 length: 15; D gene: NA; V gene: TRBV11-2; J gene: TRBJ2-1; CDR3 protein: CASSLVIATYNEQFF
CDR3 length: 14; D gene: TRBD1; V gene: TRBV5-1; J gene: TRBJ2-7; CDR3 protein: CASSSGQDTYEQYF
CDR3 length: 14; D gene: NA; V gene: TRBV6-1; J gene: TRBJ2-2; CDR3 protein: CASSEAFFTGELFF
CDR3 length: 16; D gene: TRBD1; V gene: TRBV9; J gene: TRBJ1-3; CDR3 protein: CASSPGGGGSGNTIYF
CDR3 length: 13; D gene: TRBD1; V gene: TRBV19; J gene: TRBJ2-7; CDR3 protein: CASRGTGHYEQYF
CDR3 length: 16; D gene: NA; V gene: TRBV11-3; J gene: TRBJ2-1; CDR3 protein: CASSLEGASSYNEQFF
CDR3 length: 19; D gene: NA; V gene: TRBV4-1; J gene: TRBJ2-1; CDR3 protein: CASSPYSGFTESSYNEQFF
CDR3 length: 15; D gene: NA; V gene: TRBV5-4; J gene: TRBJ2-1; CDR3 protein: CASSADLNNMYEQFF
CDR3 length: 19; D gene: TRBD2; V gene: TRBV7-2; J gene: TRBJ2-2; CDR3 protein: CASSPRGAGRPSGTGELFF
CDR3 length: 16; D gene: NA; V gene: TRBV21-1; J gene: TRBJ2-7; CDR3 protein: CASRGLAGGHRGEQYF
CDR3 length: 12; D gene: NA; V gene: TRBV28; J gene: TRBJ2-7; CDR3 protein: CASSFSAYEQYF
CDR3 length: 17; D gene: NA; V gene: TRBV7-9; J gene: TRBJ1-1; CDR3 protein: CASSLVGMGGSYTEAFF
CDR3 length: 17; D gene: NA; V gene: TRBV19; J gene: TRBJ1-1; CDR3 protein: CASSIDREGTMNTEAFF
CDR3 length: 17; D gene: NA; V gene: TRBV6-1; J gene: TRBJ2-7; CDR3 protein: CASSDRGRDRSVYEQYF
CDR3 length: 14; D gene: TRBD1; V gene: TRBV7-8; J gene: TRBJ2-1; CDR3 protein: CASSSNPRGNEQFF
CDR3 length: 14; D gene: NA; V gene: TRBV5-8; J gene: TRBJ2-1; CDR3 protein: CAGRGRNTYNEQFF
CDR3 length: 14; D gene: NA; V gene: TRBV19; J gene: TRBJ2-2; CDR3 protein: CASLRRTNTGELFF
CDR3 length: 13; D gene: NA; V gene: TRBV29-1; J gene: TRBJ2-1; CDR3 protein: CSVPGVTYNEQFF
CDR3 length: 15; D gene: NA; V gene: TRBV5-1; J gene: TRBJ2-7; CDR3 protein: CASSFSPASSYEQYF
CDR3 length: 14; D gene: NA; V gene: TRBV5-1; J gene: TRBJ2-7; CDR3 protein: CASSLGLQGNEQYF
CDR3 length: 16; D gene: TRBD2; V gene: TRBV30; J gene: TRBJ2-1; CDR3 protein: CAWRPSGRSSYNEQFF
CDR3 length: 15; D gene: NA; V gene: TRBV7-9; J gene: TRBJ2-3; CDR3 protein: CASSITRGAPDTQYF